This T cell receptor (beta chain) was retrieved from a study of T cell repertoires in ileal Crohn's disease. Findings and limits, study-wide: Active smokers at surgery had more clonal expansions than non-smokers. Clonality above 26.8% at surgery always came with endoscopic recurrence.

Sample time point: neoterminal ileum biopsy at postoperative endoscopy, about 6 months after surgery. For this clone: Antigen specificity is unknown.

J was trimmed by 14 bases and V by 5 bases; bases with no gene match: 9. The CDR3 loop spans 11 amino acids. The germline CDR1 and CDR2 sequences are DFQATT and SNEGSKA (reference sequence). Assay used: immunoSEQ multiplex PCR; TCRdb lists only in-frame clones, some missing. The data contain about 62,000 clones, approximately 88% of them singletons. The sequence was collected from an adult with Crohn's disease. The sample consisted of ileal tissue. The chain recombines TRBV20-1 with TRBJ2-3, with 8 bases identical to TRBD2. CDR3 region: CSAERGLDLYF. CDR3 bases: TGCAGTGCTGAACGGGGACTAGATCTGTATTTT.